A selection of T cell receptor beta chains follows, all from one sample in a study of blood T cell repertoires in COVID-19. Measured with immunoSEQ multiplex PCR; TCRdb has only the in-frame clones, and not every one. The sample consists of about 250,000 clones, approximately 88% of them appearing once. Sequencing used peripheral blood. The receptors shown here come from a man aged 40-50 years with acute or convalescent COVID-19. Both conserved end residues are part of each CDR3. The order of the fields is D gene, V gene, J gene, CDR3 protein, CDR3 DNA. A D gene is named only where the DNA matches it firmly.

D gene: TRBD2; V gene: TRBV27; J gene: TRBJ2-1; CDR3 protein: CASSLLGAGVSNEQFF; CDR3 DNA: TGTGCCAGCAGTTTATTAGGAGCGGGGGTTTCCAATGAGCAGTTCTTC
D gene: TRBD2; V gene: TRBV3-1/TRBV3-2; J gene: TRBJ2-7; CDR3 protein: CASSPSGRAYEQYF; CDR3 DNA: TGTGCCAGCAGCCCCAGCGGGAGGGCCTACGAGCAGTACTTC
D gene: .; V gene: TRBV7-5; J gene: TRBJ2-7; CDR3 protein: CVRSPPAKRDPDEQYF; CDR3 DNA: TGTGTCAGAAGCCCCCCCGCTAAGCGGGATCCGGACGAGCAGTACTTC
D gene: TRBD1; V gene: TRBV29-1; J gene: TRBJ2-1; CDR3 protein: CSVGGQAVDEQFF; CDR3 DNA: TGCAGCGTTGGGGGACAGGCTGTGGATGAGCAGTTCTTC
D gene: TRBD1; V gene: TRBV19; J gene: TRBJ1-2; CDR3 protein: CASSPTDRQSGYTF; CDR3 DNA: TGTGCCAGTAGTCCCACGGACAGGCAGAGTGGCTACACCTTC
D gene: TRBD1; V gene: TRBV6-5; J gene: TRBJ1-2; CDR3 protein: CASKDRGGGYGYTF; CDR3 DNA: TGTGCCAGCAAGGACAGGGGAGGCGGCTATGGCTACACCTTC
D gene: .; V gene: TRBV18; J gene: TRBJ2-2; CDR3 protein: CASSPAAELLTGELFF; CDR3 DNA: TGTGCCAGCTCACCCGCCGCGGAGCTTCTCACCGGGGAGCTGTTTTTT
D gene: TRBD2; V gene: TRBV19; J gene: TRBJ2-1; CDR3 protein: CASSIEAGGYNEQFF; CDR3 DNA: TGTGCCAGTAGTATAGAGGCGGGGGGATACAATGAGCAGTTCTTC
D gene: .; V gene: TRBV7-2; J gene: TRBJ2-1; CDR3 protein: CASSLRREGVQFF; CDR3 DNA: TGTGCCAGCAGCTTAAGGCGAGAGGGTGTGCAGTTCTTC
D gene: TRBD2; V gene: TRBV11-3; J gene: TRBJ2-1; CDR3 protein: CASSLDPGRADEQFF; CDR3 DNA: TGTGCCAGCAGCTTAGATCCCGGGAGGGCCGATGAGCAGTTCTTC
D gene: .; V gene: TRBV4-3; J gene: TRBJ1-1; CDR3 protein: CASSQTRTVNTEAFF; CDR3 DNA: TGCGCCAGCAGCCAAACCCGGACAGTCAACACTGAAGCTTTCTTT
D gene: .; V gene: TRBV10-3; J gene: TRBJ2-5; CDR3 protein: CAINPAGLQETQYF; CDR3 DNA: TGTGCCATCAATCCAGCGGGCCTCCAAGAGACCCAGTACTTC